Listed here are 25 T cell receptor beta chains from one sample, sequenced in a study of T-cell memory formation after mild COVID-19. Each CDR3 protein gets one entry after TCRdb re-called the 5' RACE reads with MiXCR. This sample has some 150,000 distinct CDR3 sequences; 11% to 15% occur once, and the top ten carry about 27%. The specimen sequenced was PBMCs or a T cell subset sorted from them (not recorded which). These receptors were taken from an adult woman who had mild COVID-19 (a few samples of this study predate the infection). Cell type and time point are not known.

The chain employs TRBV29-1 and TRBJ1-4; D is unclear. The V and J ends lost 6 bases and 3 bases respectively, with 11 bases between them. CDR3 length: 13 amino acids. Germline lookup yields CDR1 SQVTM and CDR2 ANQGSEA. The CDR3 DNA reads as TGCAGCGTGCTCATCGCGCCTAATGAAAAACTGTTTTTT. Translated, it gives CSVLIAPNEKLFF.

The table lists this clonotype with a few counts. The rearrangement joins TRBV19 to TRBJ2-7; possibly TRBD2 for D (5 bases). The ends were cut back, 6 bases at V and 0 bases at J, with 12 bases in the middle. The CDR3 covers 14 residues. Germline-derived CDR1 and CDR2 are LNHDA and SQIVND (reference sequence). In DNA form, the CDR3 reads TGTGCCAGTAGGCCCAGCGGAGGCTCCTACGAGCAGTACTTC. This gives the protein CASRPSGGSYEQYF.

Relative to its sample, this clonotype is medium-sized. V gene TRBV19 combines with J gene TRBJ2-6; D is perhaps TRBD1 (6 bases). The V gene's germline CDR1 is LNHDA and CDR2 SQIVND (reference sequence). This CDR3 has 14 amino acids. Trimming cost V 4 bases and J 4 bases, with 8 bases left between them. In DNA form, the CDR3 reads TGTGCCAGTAGTACCGGACAGGGGGCCAACGTCCTGACTTTC. Translation: CASSTGQGANVLTF.

The V gene is TRBV20-1, the J gene TRBJ2-1; D call uncertain. V lost 4 bases and J 4 bases, leaving 14 bases between the germline ends. This CDR3 region has 14 residues. Germline assignment: CDR1 DFQATT and CDR2 SNEGSKA (reference sequence). DNA for the CDR3: TGCAGTGCTATCAACCCAAGTTCATACAATGAGCAGTTCTTC. Translation: CSAINPSSYNEQFF.

This clonotype was seen more than once but under ten times. V usage is TRBV12-3 or TRBV12-4 and J usage is TRBJ2-1; no clear D. V was shortened by 2 bases and J by 0 bases, with 20 bases between the two germline ends. This CDR3 contains 19 residues. CDR3 in amino acids: CASSLTPQWAESSYNEQFF. In DNA form, the CDR3 reads TGTGCCAGCAGTTTAACCCCTCAGTGGGCGGAGAGCTCCTACAATGAGCAGTTCTTC.

This clonotype has just a few counts. The chain couples TRBV7-9 to TRBJ2-1; the D is unclear. From germline, CDR1 is SEHNR and CDR2 FQNEAQ (reference sequence). This CDR3 comprises 12 residues. The ends were cut back, 3 bases at V and 9 bases at J, with 9 bases in the middle. The CDR3 is CASSFIATEQFF. The CDR3, as DNA: TGTGCCAGCAGCTTCATAGCCACTGAGCAGTTCTTC.

The CDR3 sequence is CASSLNGGSYEQYF. The CDR3 DNA reads as TGTGCCAGCAGTTTAAACGGGGGTTCCTACGAGCAGTACTTC. V usage is TRBV27 and J usage is TRBJ2-7, with D tentatively TRBD2 (6 bases). The V gene's germline CDR1 is MNHEY and CDR2 SMNVEV (reference sequence). CDR3 length equals 14 residues. Trimming removed 2 bases at V and 1 base at J, with 9 bases between.

This sequence joins TRBV12-3 or TRBV12-4 and TRBJ1-4, with a tentative D call TRBD1 (6 bases). The CDR3 sequence is 14 residues long. Trimming removed 5 bases at V and 5 bases at J, with 12 bases between. This CDR3 is CASSPQGLNEKLFF. The CDR3 nucleotides are TGTGCCAGCAGTCCACAGGGACTGAATGAAAAACTGTTTTTT.

Only a few counts were recorded for this clonotype. The V call is TRBV6-1, the J call TRBJ2-2, with 7 bases lining up with TRBD2. With 8 bases clipped from V and 2 bases from J, the junction kept 8 bases outside the gene matches. Germline V lookup: CDR1 MNHNS, CDR2 SASEGT. The CDR3 has 15 amino acids. The CDR3 protein is CASPLGEGNTGELFF. The CDR3 coding sequence is TGTGCCAGCCCCCTAGGGGAGGGAAACACCGGGGAGCTGTTTTTT.

This clonotype was seen only a few times. Relative to the germline gene, one junction end is altered; a read error may explain this. CDR3 nucleotides: TGTGCCAGCAGTTTAATAGGGCTGCCCTATGGCTACACCTTT. Protein product: CASSLIGLPYGYTF. This chain connects TRBV12-3 or TRBV12-4 to TRBJ1-2; D is unclear. This CDR3 has 14 residues.

This chain joins TRBV7-9 and TRBJ1-1; 9 bases are shared with TRBD1. The germline CDR1 and CDR2 sequences are SEHNR and FQNEAQ (reference sequence). The V and J ends lost 7 bases and 5 bases, in that order; junction bases with no gene match: 14. This CDR3 region has 16 residues. CDR3 region: CASKPMTGGRRTEAFF. The CDR3 nucleotides read TGTGCCAGCAAGCCGATGACAGGGGGTCGACGAACTGAAGCTTTCTTT.

There are many counts of this clonotype. This chain links TRBV7-6 with TRBJ2-1, with 8 nucleotides matching TRBD2. The CDR3 spans 18 residues. J gave up 0 bases and V 4 bases, and 11 bases lay outside the gene matches. CDR1 is SGHVS, CDR2 FNYEAQ, per germline. For the CDR3, the DNA is TGTGCCAGCAGCTCCGGGACTAGTTTCGGGGGCTCCTACAATGAGCAGTTCTTC. Translation gives CASSSGTSFGGSYNEQFF.

The chain couples TRBV7-6 to TRBJ2-1; 10 bases match TRBD2. This CDR3 is built from 17 residues. With V trimmed by 1 base and J by 3 bases, 6 bases remained unmatched. CDR1 is SGHVS and CDR2 is FNYEAQ in the germline V gene. The CDR3 region is CASSLEASGGHYNEQFF. The CDR3 DNA follows: TGTGCCAGCAGCTTAGAGGCTAGCGGGGGCCACTACAATGAGCAGTTCTTC.

The chain employs TRBV29-1 and TRBJ1-2; no clear D. Germline CDR1 reads SQVTM; CDR2 reads ANQGSEA. The CDR3 totals 15 residues. Trimming stripped 0 bases from V and 7 bases from J, with 18 bases between. The DNA for the CDR3 is TGCAGCGTTGAAGATACCTCCGGTTATCTGGGTGGCTACACCTTC. Its protein product is CSVEDTSGYLGGYTF.

This chain uses TRBV19 with TRBJ2-1; D is ambiguous. Germline CDR1 is LNHDA and CDR2 is SQIVND (reference sequence). The CDR3 is 13 amino acids. The ends were cut back, 6 bases at V and 4 bases at J, with 10 bases in the middle. CDR3 region: CASSADGYNEQFF. As DNA, the CDR3 is TGTGCCAGTAGCGCGGACGGATACAATGAGCAGTTCTTC. Full variable domain (outside the CDR3, taken from reference TRBV19 and TRBJ2-1): DGGITQSPKYLFRKEGQNVTLSCEQNLNHDAMYWYRQDPGQGLRLIYYSQIVNDFQKGDIAEGYSVSREKKESFPLTVTSAQKNPTAFYLCASSADGYNEQFFGPGTRLTVL.

The chain recombines TRBV14 with TRBJ1-1; TRBD1 might be the D (5 bases). Trimming removed 0 bases from V and 0 bases from J, with 17 bases in between. In germline, CDR1 is SGHDN, CDR2 FVKESK. The CDR3 has 18 amino acids. This CDR3 reads CASSQDLVKGRMNTEAFF. The DNA for the CDR3 is TGTGCCAGCAGCCAAGATCTTGTAAAGGGGCGGATGAACACTGAAGCTTTCTTT.

The rearrangement uses TRBV9 and TRBJ2-7; a possible D gene is TRBD2 (6 bases). V lost 0 bases and J lost 2, with 15 bases in between. The CDR3 consists of 16 residues. CDR1 and CDR2 (germline): SGDLS, YYNGEE. This CDR3 reads CASSVVRREDTYEQYF. CDR3 bases: TGTGCCAGCAGCGTAGTTCGGCGGGAAGACACCTACGAGCAGTACTTC.

CDR3 region: CASSLPGPGEYNEQFF. CDR3 coding DNA: TGTGCCAGCAGCCTCCCCGGGCCGGGGGAGTACAATGAGCAGTTCTTC. This chain joins TRBV3-1 and TRBJ2-1, with a possible D match to TRBD2 (6 bases). Germline values: CDR1 LGHDT, CDR2 YNNKEL (reference sequence). This CDR3 region has 16 residues. The V and J ends lost 4 bases and 4 bases respectively, with 17 bases between them.

By proportion, this clonotype is medium-sized. The chain links TRBV24-1 to TRBJ1-4; TRBD1 might be the D (6 bases). V was shortened by 2 bases and J by 5 bases, with 26 bases between the two germline ends. Per the germline V gene, CDR1 is KGHDR and CDR2 is SFDVKD. The CDR3 covers 20 residues. CDR3 sequence: CATSDSRGGAGAGSNEKLFF. As DNA, the CDR3 is TGTGCCACCAGTGATTCGCGCGGCGGTGCAGGGGCGGGATCGAATGAAAAACTGTTTTTT.

This sequence joins TRBV11-3 and TRBJ2-3; no clear D. The CDR3 runs 14 residues. Trimming cost V 9 bases and J 2 bases, with 15 bases left between them. CDR1 and CDR2 from the germline V gene are SGHNT and YENEEA. CDR3 region: CARSRRSDTDTQYF. In DNA form, the CDR3 reads TGTGCCAGAAGCCGCCGGAGCGACACAGATACGCAGTATTTT.

This chain links TRBV7-2 with TRBJ2-7; the D gene is possibly TRBD1 (6 bases). The length of the CDR3 is 13 residues. Trimming pared 3 bases from V and 7 bases from J, leaving 13 bases between. CDR1 is SGHTA, CDR2 FQGNSA, per germline. The DNA for the CDR3 is TGTGCCAGCAGCTTTTCAGGGGTGGAGGAGCAGTACTTC. Protein sequence: CASSFSGVEEQYF.

This clonotype was seen only a few times. The chain is built from TRBV19 and TRBJ1-1, with a tentative D call TRBD1 (5 bases). Germline CDR1 is LNHDA and CDR2 is SQIVND (reference sequence). This CDR3 comprises 12 residues. V was pared by 4 bases and J by 6 bases, with 9 bases between. The CDR3 here is CASSRRGAEAFF. The CDR3, as DNA: TGTGCCAGTAGTAGGCGGGGCGCTGAAGCTTTCTTT.

This clonotype was seen a handful of times. This chain uses TRBV5-1 with TRBJ2-2; maybe TRBD2 (6 bases). This CDR3 has 17 amino acids. V gave up 1 base and J gave up 6 bases, with 19 bases separating them. CDR1 and CDR2 (germline): SGHRS, YFSETQ. CDR3: CASSLRGLETIPGELFF. The CDR3 coding sequence is TGCGCCAGCAGCTTGCGGGGGTTGGAGACCATCCCCGGGGAGCTGTTTTTT.

In its sample, this clonotype was seen a few times. The chain couples TRBV5-6 to TRBJ1-5; TRBD1 might be the D (5 bases). Germline V gives CDR1 SGHDT, CDR2 YYEEEE. The CDR3 loop spans 15 amino acids. Trimming removed 0 bases at V and 0 bases at J, with 7 bases between. This CDR3 is CASSLAGSSNQPQHF. In DNA form, the CDR3 reads TGTGCCAGCAGCTTGGCAGGGTCTAGCAATCAGCCCCAGCATTTT.

There are a few counts of this clonotype. The V gene is TRBV7-9, the J gene TRBJ2-2; D ambiguous. Trimming cost V 5 bases and J 9 bases, with 10 bases left between them. The CDR3 consists of 12 residues. Germline values: CDR1 SEHNR, CDR2 FQNEAQ (reference sequence). CDR3 nucleotide sequence: TGTGCCAGCAGCCTGGACCCCCGGGAGCTGTTTTTT. This sequence encodes CASSLDPRELFF.